These 17 T cell receptor delta chains were sequenced from one sample in a study of gamma-delta T cells after stem cell transplantation (dated by TCRdb to about 2016). The method was RT-PCR. The sequencer was an Illumina MiSeq. Via CATT, TCRdb reprocessed the public reads, and rows with identical DNA were then joined. The sample yields roughly 14,000 delta-chain clones; about 8.6% were counted once. Of the sample, under 75% is held by the ten largest clones. The sample consisted of gamma-delta T cells. The receptors were sampled from a human donor. It is not recorded whose cells these are; they may come from a transplant donor.

This clone was counted ten times or more. The protein given by TCRdb reflects a much larger clone and differs at residue 6 from this DNA's translation, likely from a read error; the protein shown is the DNA's translation. The chain has TRDV2 and TRDJ1, with D possibly TRDD3 on 6 matching bases. V was pared by 3 bases and J by 0 bases, with 22 bases between. This CDR3 has 18 residues. The germline V gene encodes CDR1 GEAIGNYY and CDR2 EKD. The DNA of the CDR3 is TGTGCCTGTGACTCCATAGGTGGTGGGGGTTCGTACACCGATAAACTCATCTTT. Protein: CACDSIGGGGSYTDKLIF.

On this clone: The protein that TCRdb holds for this DNA derives from a much larger clone and differs from the translated DNA at residue 8, which likely indicates a read error; the protein shown here is translated from the DNA. Within the sample, other DNA sequences also encode this same CDR3. V is TRDV2 and J is TRDJ1, with TRDD3 as a possible D gene (6 bases). CDR3 length: 20 residues. Germline V gene data show CDR1 as GEAIGNYY and CDR2 as EKD. Trimming took 0 bases from V and 0 from J, leaving 25 bases between them. The CDR3 bases are TGTGCCTGTGACACCGTTGGACGGGGGACACAAACAGTTAACACCGATAAACTCATCTTT. Translated: CACDTVGRGTQTVNTDKLIF.

On this clone: TCRdb's protein for this DNA is that of a much larger clone and differs from the translation at residue 3, likely a read error; the protein shown is the DNA translation. This sequence joins TRDV2 and TRDJ1; the D gene is possibly TRDD3 (6 bases). Germline assignment: CDR1 GEAIGNYY and CDR2 EKD. CDR3 length: 15 residues. CDR3 amino acids: CASDTGRGKGDKLIF. The CDR3 nucleotides read TGTGCCTCTGACACCGGACGGGGGAAAGGGGATAAACTCATCTTT.

In this sample, this clone turned up a few times. Other DNA sequences from this sample encode an identical CDR3 as well. The chain links TRDV2 to TRDJ1, with 10 bases identical to TRDD3. This CDR3 has 21 residues. The germline gives CDR1 GEAIGNYY, CDR2 EKD. V shed 0 bases, J shed 0 bases, and the junction held 18 bases outside the gene matches. The CDR3 region is CACDTVSMGDTSTQYTDKLIF. The DNA of the CDR3 is TGTGCCTGTGACACCGTGTCGATGGGGGATACTTCTACCCAATACACCGATAAACTCATCTTT.

This clone was seen a few times. The protein given by TCRdb reflects a much larger clone and differs at residue 18 from this DNA's translation, likely from a read error; the protein shown is the DNA's translation. CDR3: CAFKRSLQRYPYWGIHGADKLIF. For the CDR3, the DNA is TGTGCCTTTAAACGATCCCTCCAACGCTACCCGTACTGGGGGATACATGGCGCCGATAAACTCATCTTT. The chain employs TRDV3 and TRDJ1, with 12 bases identical to TRDD3. The CDR3 consists of 23 residues. The germline V gene encodes CDR1 TVYSNPD and CDR2 GDNSRS (reference sequence). V shed 1 base and J 3 bases; nucleotides not matched to a gene: 30.

With respect to this clone: TCRdb assigns this DNA the protein of a much larger clone, which departs from its translation at residue 11; this likely reflects a read error, and the protein shown comes from translating the DNA. The chain's CDR3 is CALGEPLFPLQDSSPYTDKLIF. Here the CDR3 DNA reads TGTGCTCTTGGGGAACCCCTTTTTCCCCTCCAGGATTCCTCCCCGTACACCGATAAACTCATCTTT. The chain recombines TRDV1 with TRDJ1, with D possibly TRDD2 on 5 matching bases. The germline V gene has CDR1 TSWWSYY and CDR2 QGS. The CDR3 spans 22 residues. Trimming removed 1 base at V and 0 bases at J, with 30 bases between.

A word on this clone: This DNA's translation differs at residue 17 from TCRdb's protein, which comes from a much larger clone; a read error is likely, and the protein shown is translated from the DNA. The V and J genes are TRDV2 and TRDJ1; 7 nucleotides agree with TRDD3. From germline, CDR1 is GEAIGNYY and CDR2 EKD. CDR3 size: 19 residues. The CDR3 is CACDTAANWGHTYTDKFIF. CDR3 nucleotides: TGTGCCTGTGACACCGCGGCGAACTGGGGACACACGTACACCGATAAATTCATCTTT.

In its sample, this clone was seen a few times. TCRdb lists the protein of a much larger clone for this DNA, which differs at residue 13, so this is likely a read error; the protein given here is translated from the DNA itself. The chain is built from TRDV2 and TRDJ1, with 11 positions matching TRDD3. Germline V lookup: CDR1 GEAIGNYY, CDR2 EKD. The CDR3 contains 17 residues. CDR3 DNA sequence: TGTGCCTGTGACTCTCTCATGGGGGATACGGTCACCGAAAAACTCATCTTT. This sequence encodes CACDSLMGDTVTEKLIF.

This clone showed up just a few times. TCRdb shows a much larger clone's protein in place of this DNA's translation, and the two differ at residue 15, likely through a read error; the protein shown is translated from the DNA. The chain recombines TRDV2 with TRDJ1, with 13 bases identical to TRDD3. The CDR3 length is 17 residues. Germline loops: CDR1 GEAIGNYY, CDR2 EKD. CDR3 in amino acids: CACDRLLGDTRADKHIF. Here the CDR3 DNA reads TGTGCCTGTGACAGACTACTGGGGGATACGCGGGCCGATAAACACATCTTT.

This clone has just a few counts. V and J are TRDV1 and TRDJ1, with TRDD3 matching over 7 bases. The CDR3 is 20 residues long. V trimming: 0 bases; J trimming: 0 bases; junction bases outside the gene matches: 16. CDR1 is TSWWSYY and CDR2 is QGS in the germline V gene. CDR3 coding DNA: TGTGCTCTTGGGGAACTCTCCGGATGGGGGAGAAAGCCGTACACCGATAAACTCATCTTT. As protein: CALGELSGWGRKPYTDKLIF.

In the case of this clone: A read error likely explains why the TCRdb protein, taken from a much larger clone, differs from this DNA's translation at residue 16; the protein shown is translated from the DNA. The V gene is TRDV2, the J gene TRDJ1; 8 nucleotides line up with TRDD3. CDR1 and CDR2 (germline): GEAIGNYY, EKD. The CDR3 is 19 amino acids. The chain's CDR3 is CACDTVGTGIPGTPDELIF. The CDR3 bases are TGTGCCTGTGACACCGTTGGAACGGGGATACCGGGGACCCCCGATGAACTCATCTTT.

Worth noting for this clone: The TCRdb record carries a much larger clone's protein, which differs from this DNA's translation at residue 7; a read error is the likely cause, and the protein listed here is the DNA translation. V is TRDV1 and J is TRDJ1; 12 nucleotides line up with TRDD3. The CDR3 length is 19 residues. Germline CDR1 is TSWWSYY and CDR2 is QGS. V shed 0 bases and J 5 bases; nucleotides not matched to a gene: 13. The CDR3 nucleotides read TGTGCTCTTGGGGAACTAGGGCCCCCCGACTGGGGGATACAGGATAAACTCATCTTT. Translated, it gives CALGELGPPDWGIQDKLIF.

On this clone itself: This DNA's translation and the protein TCRdb lists, from a much larger clone, do not match at residue 12, likely due to a read error; the protein shown is translated from the DNA. The chain employs TRDV2 and TRDJ1; D perhaps matches TRDD3 (6 bases). V lost 0 bases and J 2 bases, leaving 27 bases between the germline ends. This CDR3 is built from 20 residues. The germline V gene encodes CDR1 GEAIGNYY and CDR2 EKD. The CDR3 protein is CACDTGELRRGSVTTDKLIF. The CDR3 nucleotides read TGTGCCTGTGACACCGGTGAGCTCCGTCGGGGGAGCGTGACGACCGATAAACTCATCTTT.

A few counts support this clone. TCRdb's entry gives the protein of a much larger clone, which mismatches this DNA's translation at residue 13, likely from a read error; the protein reported here is translated from the DNA. This sample also contains other DNA sequences that code for the same CDR3. This chain connects TRDV2 to TRDJ1; D uncertain. Germline CDR1 reads GEAIGNYY; CDR2 reads EKD. This CDR3 is 15 amino acids long. CDR3 region: CACDTVGAYTDKPIF. The CDR3 DNA follows: TGTGCCTGTGACACCGTGGGTGCGTACACCGATAAACCCATCTTT.

The genes are TRDV2 and TRDJ1; 8 nucleotides line up with TRDD3. Trimming removed 0 bases from V and 10 bases from J; junction bases left unmatched: 33. The CDR3 is 22 amino acids. Germline V CDR1 and CDR2: GEAIGNYY, EKD. The CDR3 DNA follows: TGTGCCTGTGACACCCTAAGGACTGGGGGCATTAATACTGGAGCTCACACCTATACACTCATCTTT. Residues: CACDTLRTGGINTGAHTYTLIF.

This clone appeared a few times. The TCRdb protein comes from a much larger clone and disagrees with this DNA's translation at residue 12, likely due to a read error; the protein given here is derived from the DNA. The chain is built from TRDV2 and TRDJ1, with D possibly being TRDD1 (5 bases). Germline loops: CDR1 GEAIGNYY, CDR2 EKD. Trimming stripped 0 bases from V and 0 bases from J, with 25 bases between. This CDR3 has 20 residues. CDR3 protein: CACDTLNFGLGNLYTDKLIF. The CDR3 region has the DNA TGTGCCTGTGACACCCTTAACTTCGGCCTTGGAAATTTGTACACCGATAAACTCATCTTT.

This clone was detected a few times. The TCRdb record carries a much larger clone's protein, which differs from this DNA's translation at residue 14; a read error is the likely cause, and the protein listed here is the DNA translation. The chain has TRDV3 and TRDJ1; possibly TRDD3 for D (6 bases). Trimming took 1 base from V and 1 from J, leaving 40 bases between them. This CDR3 contains 23 residues. The germline V gene encodes CDR1 TVYSNPD and CDR2 GDNSRS (reference sequence). CDR3 sequence: CAFKRSLQRYPYWEIHGTDKLIF. CDR3 coding DNA: TGTGCCTTTAAACGATCCCTCCAACGCTACCCGTACTGGGAGATACATGGCACCGATAAACTCATCTTT.